This is a list of T cell receptor beta chains from one sample in a study of CD8 T cells in Susac syndrome. Via MiXCR, TCRdb re-called the immunoSEQ multiplex PCR reads, giving one row per CDR3 protein. This sample has 330,000 or so distinct CDR3 sequences, with about 89% found just once. The sequenced sample was CD8+ T cells from PBMCs. The receptor set was obtained from a human donor with multiple sclerosis. Both conserved end residues are part of each CDR3. Fields, in order: clone size, V gene, J gene, D gene, CDR3 protein, CDR3 DNA. A D gene is named only where the DNA matches it firmly. Size is omitted from some rows. Given values are once, few, many or a class for expanded clones.

.,TRBV10-3,TRBJ1-5,.,CATQQGSGNQPQHF,TGTGCCACACAGCAGGGGAGTGGCAATCAGCCCCAGCATTTT
.,TRBV30,TRBJ2-3,.,CAWERDSVPDTQYF,TGTGCCTGGGAACGGGATAGCGTCCCAGATACGCAGTATTTT
once,TRBV24-1,TRBJ2-5,.,CATSDFERDQETQYF,TGTGCCACCAGTGATTTCGAGAGGGACCAAGAGACCCAGTACTTC
.,TRBV19,TRBJ1-2,TRBD1,CASRTGRGRAGYGYTF,TGTGCCAGTAGGACAGGGCGAGGGCGCGCGGGGTATGGCTACACCTTC
.,TRBV27,TRBJ2-2,.,CASRAPLKNGGELFF,TGTGCCAGCAGGGCTCCCCTAAAGAACGGCGGGGAGCTGTTTTTT
once,TRBV20-1,TRBJ1-5,.,CSARHDQPQHF,TGCAGTGCTAGGCACGATCAGCCCCAGCATTTT
.,TRBV29-1,TRBJ2-5,.,CSAGGVRETQYF,TGCAGCGCTGGAGGGGTGCGGGAGACCCAGTACTTC
.,TRBV20-1,TRBJ2-1,TRBD1,CSAATGEQGGNEQFF,TGCAGTGCGGCCACCGGGGAACAGGGGGGTAATGAGCAGTTCTTC
.,TRBV3-1,TRBJ2-1,.,CASTSGFSYNEQFF,TGTGCCAGCACCTCGGGGTTCTCCTACAATGAGCAGTTCTTC
.,TRBV6-2/TRBV6-3,TRBJ2-2,TRBD1,CASSWTGEGTGELFF,TGTGCCAGCAGCTGGACAGGGGAGGGCACCGGGGAGCTGTTTTTT
.,TRBV19,TRBJ2-7,TRBD1,CASTGQGSYEQYF,TGTGCCAGTACGGGACAGGGCTCCTACGAGCAGTACTTC
.,TRBV5-1,TRBJ1-2,.,CASSLLVRRTRNDGYTF,TGCGCCAGCAGCTTGTTGGTCAGACGCACTAGGAACGATGGCTACACCTTC
.,TRBV6-5,TRBJ2-1,.,CASSYLAVRSYNEQFF,TGTGCCAGCAGTTACTTAGCGGTGCGGTCCTACAATGAGCAGTTCTTC
.,TRBV28,TRBJ2-5,.,CATSPEAQETQYF,TGTGCCACCTCACCGGAGGCGCAAGAGACCCAGTACTTC
.,TRBV20-1,TRBJ2-1,TRBD2,CSARVQAGLRGYNEQFF,TGCAGTGCTAGAGTTCAAGCGGGACTAAGAGGCTACAATGAGCAGTTCTTC
.,TRBV27,TRBJ2-7,TRBD1,CATQTGFETYEQYF,TGTGCCACCCAGACAGGGTTTGAGACCTACGAGCAGTACTTC
once,TRBV24-1,TRBJ2-5,TRBD1,CATSAPGTGKETQYF,TGTGCCACCAGTGCCCCCGGGACAGGGAAAGAGACCCAGTACTTC
once,TRBV27,TRBJ2-7,.,CASSLSSGETYEQYF,TGTGCCAGCAGTTTAAGTTCGGGAGAGACCTACGAGCAGTACTTC
.,TRBV12-3/TRBV12-4,TRBJ1-4,TRBD1,CASRSQGFGNEKLFF,TGTGCCAGCAGATCACAGGGGTTCGGTAATGAAAAACTGTTTTTT
once,TRBV6-1,TRBJ2-1,TRBD2,CASSEGTSGGNEQFF,TGTGCCAGCAGTGAAGGGACTAGCGGGGGCAATGAGCAGTTCTTC
.,TRBV20-1,TRBJ1-1,.,CSAKGGMDTEAFF,TGCAGTGCTAAGGGTGGAATGGACACTGAAGCTTTCTTT
.,TRBV25-1,TRBJ1-1,.,CANCDGRGPGIAEAFF,TGTGCCAACTGTGATGGCAGGGGTCCTGGTATAGCTGAAGCTTTCTTT
.,TRBV27,TRBJ2-1,TRBD2,CASSLSGIAYNEQFF,TGTGCCAGCAGCTTAAGCGGGATAGCATACAATGAGCAGTTCTTC
.,TRBV19,TRBJ2-1,.,CASSILVMNEQFF,TGTGCCAGTAGTATATTAGTTATGAATGAGCAGTTCTTC
few,TRBV6-2/TRBV6-3,TRBJ2-6,TRBD1,CASTTGGSGANVLTF,TGTGCCAGCACCACAGGGGGATCAGGGGCCAACGTCCTGACTTTC
.,TRBV27,TRBJ2-7,TRBD1,CASSPGQGIPYEQYF,TGTGCCAGCAGTCCCGGACAGGGTATACCCTACGAGCAGTACTTC
.,TRBV9,TRBJ2-1,.,CASSGTDYYNEQFF,TGTGCCAGCAGCGGGACGGACTACTACAATGAGCAGTTCTTC
once,TRBV3-1,TRBJ2-1,TRBD2,CASRLAGGPSNEQFF,TGTGCCAGCAGGCTAGCGGGGGGGCCTAGCAATGAGCAGTTCTTC
.,TRBV7-8,TRBJ2-5,.,CASSLHTGRILETQYF,TGTGCCAGCAGCTTACACACGGGACGGATCTTAGAGACCCAGTACTTC
.,TRBV5-4,TRBJ2-1,.,CASRETGNSYNEQFF,TGTGCCAGCAGGGAAACTGGGAACTCCTACAATGAGCAGTTCTTC
.,TRBV30,TRBJ2-2,.,CAGWRNTGELFF,TGTGCCGGTTGGCGGAACACCGGGGAGCTGTTTTTT
.,TRBV13,TRBJ2-7,.,CASSLGGDPTGEQYF,TGTGCCAGCAGCTTAGGTGGGGACCCTACGGGGGAGCAGTACTTC
once,TRBV6-6,TRBJ2-7,.,CASSYSKESYEQYF,TGTGCCAGCAGTTACTCGAAGGAATCCTACGAGCAGTACTTC
.,TRBV3-1,TRBJ2-5,TRBD2,CASSQGERRGLETQYF,TGTGCCAGCAGCCAAGGTGAACGGCGGGGGTTGGAGACCCAGTACTTC
few,TRBV7-9,TRBJ1-4,.,CASSAKLDEKLFF,TGTGCCAGCAGCGCCAAGCTGGATGAAAAACTGTTTTTT
once,TRBV7-8,TRBJ1-5,.,CASSLVFNSNQPQHF,TGTGCCAGCAGCTTAGTGTTTAATAGCAATCAGCCCCAGCATTTT
.,TRBV19,TRBJ2-1,.,CASIRPGGESPIYNEQFF,TGTGCCAGTATTAGACCCGGAGGGGAAAGTCCTATTTACAATGAGCAGTTCTTC
once,TRBV28,TRBJ2-5,.,CASTPGLQVTQYF,TGTGCCAGCACCCCGGGACTCCAAGTTACCCAGTACTTC
.,TRBV27,TRBJ2-5,.,CASRNRSQETQYF,TGTGCCAGCAGAAACAGATCCCAAGAGACCCAGTACTTC
once,TRBV2,TRBJ2-7,.,CASSPVGGPVYEQYF,TGTGCCAGCAGTCCGGTAGGGGGTCCCGTCTACGAGCAGTACTTC